This section outlines one T cell receptor (beta chain) sequence together with its context. This clonotype was detected ten times or more. Its specific antigen is unknown. One base away there is no much larger clone; base qualities are not given. These data originate in a study of CD8 T cells in ankylosing spondylitis (dated by TCRdb to the late 2010s). At the level of the whole study: The study set out to find disease-linked TCR variants by profiling T cell receptor beta repertoires in ankylosing spondylitis patients and healthy donors. Peripheral blood was sampled, and synovial fluid was additionally collected from ankylosing spondylitis patients. In total, the full study cohort was made up of nearly 110 healthy donors and about two dozen ankylosing spondylitis patients. Study-wide findings and limitations: According to the report, matched synovial fluid samples from ankylosing spondylitis patients were significantly enriched for the disease-linked clones. Some motif variants had previously been reported in the synovial fluid and blood of reactive arthritis patients, which suggests shared mechanisms of disease initiation. The disease-linked clones had a CD8+ phenotype and were found at relatively low frequencies in peripheral blood. Blood from ankylosing spondylitis patients appeared to be characterized by a TCR beta motif composed of about eight highly homologous amino acid variants.

Sequencing was carried out with an Illumina HiSeq 2500. Quantitative 5'-RACE with molecular barcodes was the method used to prepare the TCR beta libraries. The study's processing was this. A new computational method, built on a probabilistic model of VDJ rearrangement, was used to identify disease-linked TCR variants. TCRdb trimmed the raw reads at Q25, called clones with MiXCR and kept productive beta chains. Each entry merges the rows of one CDR3 protein and shows their most common DNA and genes. What appears here as the V and J calls and clone size reflects TCRdb's work, not the paper's. This sample holds roughly 700,000 distinct CDR3 sequences; about 20% were observed only once. The ten top clones hold around a fifth of the sample. A distance of 2 bases separates the germline ends of V and J, which lose 3 bases and 3 bases respectively. The cysteine opens and the phenylalanine closes a CDR3 of 11 amino acids. Of the read, only the CDR3 DNA is kept; its 33 bases are in frame from base 1.

The sample was blood, either unsorted or a sorted T cell fraction (not recorded which). The V and J segments used are TRBV12-3 or TRBV12-4 and TRBJ2-5; the D gene identity is not certain. This TCR was sampled from a male donor with ankylosing spondylitis. The nucleotide sequence reads TGTGCCAGCAGTTTTGAAGAGACCCAGTACTTC. The translation is CASSFEETQYF.